This T cell receptor (beta chain) was sequenced during a study of breast tumors, draining lymph nodes, adjacent tissues. TCRdb reanalysed the multiplex PCR reads using MiXCR and keeps one entry per CDR3 protein. The data contain under 25,000 distinct CDR3 sequences, 43% of them singletons. CDR1 and CDR2 from the germline V gene are SGHKS and YYEKEE (reference sequence). CDR3 length: 15 amino acids. In the case of this clonotype: The conserved closing phenylalanine or tryptophan is absent in this CDR3, likely reflecting a read error.

This chain joins TRBV5-5 and TRBJ2-7; perhaps D is TRBD1 or TRBD2 (5 bases each). The DNA matches TRBJ2-1 better at its end, which makes the J call doubtful. The TCR comes from a female donor with breast cancer. Some clones in this sample may be carry-over from other donors' samples. Sequenced: breast tumor tissue. In DNA form, the CDR3 reads TGTGCCAGCAGCTTGATGGACACGGGGCAATACGAGCAGTTCCTC. Its translation is CASSLMDTGQYEQFL.